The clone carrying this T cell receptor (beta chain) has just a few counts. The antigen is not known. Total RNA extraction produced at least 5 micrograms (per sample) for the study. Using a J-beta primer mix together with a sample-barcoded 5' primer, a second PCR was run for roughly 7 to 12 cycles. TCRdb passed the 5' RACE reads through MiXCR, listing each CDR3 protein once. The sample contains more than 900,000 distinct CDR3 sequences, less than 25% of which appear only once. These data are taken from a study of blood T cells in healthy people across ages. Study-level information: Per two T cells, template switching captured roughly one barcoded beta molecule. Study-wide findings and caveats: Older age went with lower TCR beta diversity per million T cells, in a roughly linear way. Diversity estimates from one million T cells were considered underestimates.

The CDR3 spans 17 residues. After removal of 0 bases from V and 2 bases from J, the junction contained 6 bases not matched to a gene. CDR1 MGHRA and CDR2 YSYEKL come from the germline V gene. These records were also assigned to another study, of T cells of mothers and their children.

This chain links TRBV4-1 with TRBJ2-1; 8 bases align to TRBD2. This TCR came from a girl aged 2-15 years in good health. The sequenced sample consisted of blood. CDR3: CASSQENAGGAYNEQFF. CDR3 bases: TGCGCCAGCAGCCAAGAAAATGCGGGAGGAGCCTACAATGAGCAGTTCTTC.